The clone carrying this TCR beta chain was found many times. The antigen is not known. A NOSPECS grade of at least 4, a Clinical Activity Score of at least 3 and duration under 3 months were recorded in ophthalmopathy patients. Approximately 10 ml of fresh peripheral blood supplied the PBMCs. Germline V CDR1 and CDR2: SGHVS, FQNEAQ. This CDR3 is built from 16 residues. V lost 4 bases and J lost 0, with 14 bases in between. This record belongs to a study of T cells in Graves' hyperthyroidism and ophthalmopathy. Study observations and caveats: Before onset, ophthalmopathy was predicted by the model a median 6.5 months earlier.

Amplification targeted TCR beta CDR3 regions from RNA transcripts. Researchers ran a first-round RT-PCR on the TCR CDR3 using the HTBI primer set. TCRdb itself ran the multiplex PCR reads through MiXCR, one entry per CDR3 protein. The sample lists 500,000 to 750,000 distinct CDR3 sequences, more than 13% occurring once. The rearrangement links TRBV7-8 to TRBJ2-3; D is unresolved. Sequenced sample: blood. This clonotype originated in a woman in her late teens or twenties with Graves' ophthalmopathy. CDR3: CASSSSGSISTDTQYF. CDR3 sequence (DNA): TGTGCCAGCAGCTCTAGTGGGTCTATCAGCACAGATACGCAGTATTTT. The full variable domain, in which reference TRBV7-8 and TRBJ2-3 provide the parts outside the CDR3, is GAGVSQSPRYKVAKRGQDVALRCDPISGHVSLFWYQQALGQGPEFLTYFQNEAQLDKSGLPSDRFFAERPEGSVSTLKIQRTQQEDSAVYLCASSSSGSISTDTQYFGPGTRLTVL.